One sample yielded the 21 T cell receptor beta chains listed below, sequenced in a study of regulatory T cells in long-lasting Graves disease. Sample time point: persistent/refractory GD, antithyroid drugs over 5 years with positive TRAb. PBMCs provided the RNA from which the TCR library was made. To make TCR beta libraries, researchers used iRepertoire HTBI primers and Arm-PCR of CDR3 regions. One entry per CDR3 protein, called by TCRdb with MiXCR from the multiplex PCR reads. The table lists about 470,000 distinct CDR3 sequences, 20% to 25% of them singletons. The sequences come from peripheral blood mononuclear cells (PBMCs), collected when the disease was refractory, from a patient treated with antithyroid drugs. The origin of the receptors is a female donor with Graves disease.

A few counts support this clonotype. The DNA for the CDR3 is TGTGCCAGCACCGAGACGGGGTCCGAGCAGTACTTC. Translating gives CASTETGSEQYF. The V call is TRBV7-2, the J call TRBJ2-7, with D possibly being TRBD2 (5 bases). With 7 bases removed from V and 6 bases from J, the gap between germline ends came to 13 bases. Germline CDR1 is SGHTA and CDR2 is FQGNSA. The CDR3 contains 12 residues.

V usage is TRBV30 and J usage is TRBJ1-2, with TRBD1 matching over 8 bases. CDR3 length: 13 residues. Germline-derived CDR1 and CDR2 are GTSNPN and SVGIG (reference sequence). Losses at the gene ends were 5 bases for V and 1 base for J; bases not matched to a gene: 3. CDR3 nucleotides: TGTGCCTGGGACAGGGGACTTAACTATGGCTACACCTTC. Its translation: CAWDRGLNYGYTF.

This clonotype was observed at least ten times. The chain employs TRBV12-3 or TRBV12-4 and TRBJ1-2; D is unresolved. V lost 8 bases to trimming and J lost 4 bases, with 8 bases between them. The CDR3 has 11 residues. The CDR3 DNA follows: TGTGCCAGCTCCACCCTCTATGGCTACACCTTC. It codes for CASSTLYGYTF.

The chain recombines TRBV6-5 with TRBJ2-7, with D possibly being TRBD1 (6 bases). Germline V gene sequence: CDR1 MNHEY, CDR2 SVGAGI. V was shortened by 4 bases and J by 4 bases, with 11 bases between the two germline ends. This CDR3 contains 13 residues. CDR3 protein: CASSWDTRYEQYF. CDR3 sequence (DNA): TGTGCCAGCAGTTGGGACACCCGATACGAGCAGTACTTC.

This clonotype was detected a few times. V gene TRBV5-1 combines with J gene TRBJ2-2, with 7 bases matching TRBD1. From germline, CDR1 is SGHRS and CDR2 YFSETQ. This CDR3 contains 14 residues. The trim removed 4 bases at V and 5 bases at J, leaving 5 bases unmatched. CDR3 coding DNA: TGCGCCAGCAGCAAAACAGGGGAAACCGGGGAGCTGTTTTTT. Translating gives CASSKTGETGELFF. Together with reference TRBV5-1 and TRBJ2-2, the CDR3 gives the full variable domain: KAGVTQTPRYLIKTRGQQVTLSCSPISGHRSVSWYQQTPGQGLQFLFEYFSETQRNKGNFPGRFSGRQFSNSRSEMNVSTLELGDSALYLCASSKTGETGELFFGEGSRLTVL.

With regard to this clonotype: A much larger clonotype is one base distant, so this may be a read error. The J gene is TRBJ1-2, the V gene TRBV6-2 or TRBV6-3, with a possible D match to TRBD1 (5 bases). There are 13 residues in the CDR3. Germline V gene lookup returns CDR1 MNHEY and CDR2 SVGEGT. The CDR3 protein is CASSYPAGTGSLF. DNA of the CDR3: TGTGCCAGCAGTTACCCTGCCGGGACTGGATCCCTCTTC.

The chain carries TRBV6-1 and TRBJ2-2; TRBD1 might be the D (5 bases). The CDR3 extends over 14 amino acids. Trimming shortened V by 1 base and J by 4 bases, and 7 bases separated the two germline ends. Per the germline V gene, CDR1 is MNHNS and CDR2 is SASEGT. CDR3 sequence: CASSEGQLTGELFF. CDR3 nucleotide sequence: TGTGCCAGCAGTGAAGGACAGCTCACCGGGGAGCTGTTTTTT.

This rearrangement joins TRBV7-9 to TRBJ1-1, with D perhaps matching TRBD1 (5 bases). V shed 1 base and J shed 6 bases, with 6 bases lying between them. Germline loops: CDR1 SEHNR, CDR2 FQNEAQ (reference sequence). The CDR3 sequence is 12 residues long. The CDR3 nucleotides read TGTGCCAGCAGCTTAGACAGGCCTGAAGCTTTCTTT. It translates to CASSLDRPEAFF.

This clonotype was detected ten times or more. This rearrangement joins TRBV29-1 to TRBJ2-5, with TRBD1 as a possible D gene (6 bases). The CDR3 is 13 amino acids. Germline CDR1 SQVTM, CDR2 ANQGSEA. Trimming took 6 bases from V and 1 from J, leaving 12 bases between them. CDR3 loop: CSVNRDTQETQYF. The CDR3 bases are TGCAGCGTCAATCGGGACACCCAAGAGACCCAGTACTTC.

The chain uses TRBV30 and TRBJ2-7; TRBD1 agrees at 7 bases. CDR1 GTSNPN and CDR2 SVGIG come from the germline V gene (reference sequence). Trimming cost V 0 bases and J 5 bases; bases outside gene matches: 4. The CDR3 totals 13 residues. CDR3 DNA: TGTGCCTGGAGTGTATGGACAGGTGACGAGCAGTACTTC. Amino acids: CAWSVWTGDEQYF.

This clonotype was picked up one time. CDR3 in amino acids: CASRRAGNTDTQYF. The CDR3 region has the DNA TGTGCCAGCCGCCGGGCGGGAAACACAGATACGCAGTATTTT. The chain joins TRBV27 to TRBJ2-3, with D tentatively TRBD2 (6 bases). CDR1 is MNHEY, CDR2 SMNVEV, per germline (reference sequence). The CDR3 spans 14 residues. V was shortened by 8 bases and J by 2 bases, with 14 bases between the two germline ends.

This clonotype was seen repeatedly, ten times or more. The gene calls are TRBV2 and TRBJ1-1; unclear D gene. Germline V gene sequence: CDR1 SNHLY, CDR2 FYNNEI. V lost 1 base and J lost 3, with 9 bases in between. The CDR3 totals 14 residues. The CDR3 coding sequence is TGTGCCAGCAGTGAAGTGGAGGCAGACACTGAAGCTTTCTTT. Its translation is CASSEVEADTEAFF.

This clonotype turned up a few times. One end of the junction fails to match germline, which may point to a read error. V usage is TRBV19 and J usage is TRBJ1-4, with D possibly being TRBD1 (5 bases). The CDR3 is 14 amino acids. Germline assignment: CDR1 LNHDA and CDR2 SQIVND (reference sequence). The CDR3 spells CASSFGTANEKPFF. Written as DNA, the CDR3 is TGTGCCAGTAGTTTCGGGACTGCAAATGAAAAACCGTTTTTT.

This clonotype has at least ten counts. The chain employs TRBV9 and TRBJ1-2; the D is unclear. The ends were cut back, 0 bases at V and 4 bases at J, with 10 bases in the middle. Germline CDR1 reads SGDLS; CDR2 reads YYNGEE. The CDR3 runs 14 residues. The CDR3: CASSVVDTSYGYTF. The CDR3, as DNA: TGTGCCAGCAGCGTAGTCGACACGAGCTATGGCTACACCTTC.

V gene TRBV24-1 combines with J gene TRBJ2-2, with 12 bases identical to TRBD2. The CDR3 contains 16 residues. V lost 4 bases, J lost 5 bases, and 4 bases stayed unmatched. Germline V gives CDR1 KGHDR, CDR2 SFDVKD. The CDR3, as DNA: TGTGCCACCAGTGACCTTGGACTAGCGGGAACCGGGGAGCTGTTTTTT. It yields the protein CATSDLGLAGTGELFF.

As for this clonotype: A much larger clone lies one base from this, so it may be a read error. The DNA of the CDR3 is TGTGCCAGCAGTTACAGGAGCTCTGGAGACACCATATATTTT. Protein: CASSYRSSGDTIYF. V usage is TRBV27 and J usage is TRBJ1-3; D might be TRBD1 (5 bases). This CDR3 is built from 14 residues. Germline V CDR1 and CDR2: MNHEY, SMNVEV (reference sequence).

This clonotype appeared many times. The V gene is TRBV12-3 or TRBV12-4, the J gene TRBJ2-2, with TRBD2 matching 16 bases. The CDR3 runs to 19 residues. V shed 3 bases, J shed 4 bases, and the junction held 8 bases outside the gene matches. The CDR3 DNA follows: TGTGCCAGCAGTTTTACCTGGGGACTAGCGGGAGGGGGCACCGGGGAGCTGTTTTTT. As protein: CASSFTWGLAGGGTGELFF.

This clonotype was observed many times. The chain recombines TRBV12-3 or TRBV12-4 with TRBJ2-7; D perhaps matches TRBD2 (5 bases). The CDR3 totals 15 residues. Trimming took off 2 bases at V and 4 bases at J, with 15 bases between the two ends. The DNA for the CDR3 is TGTGCCAGCAGTTTAATAGGAGGTAGTGTATACGAGCAGTACTTC. Translating it yields CASSLIGGSVYEQYF.

The sample holds a few counts of this clonotype. This chain uses TRBV20-1 with TRBJ2-7; no definite D call. The CDR3 sequence is 10 residues long. Trimming removed 0 bases from V and 7 bases from J, with 4 bases in between. The V gene's germline CDR1 is DFQATT and CDR2 SNEGSKA (reference sequence). CDR3 loop: CSARDREQYF. The CDR3 nucleotides are TGCAGTGCTAGAGACAGGGAGCAGTACTTC.

V and J are TRBV27 and TRBJ2-1; TRBD2 matches 10 bases. V was clipped by 6 bases and J by 9 bases; unmatched bases: 17. The CDR3 extends over 17 amino acids. CDR1 is MNHEY, CDR2 SMNVEV, per germline (reference sequence). The CDR3 is CASSPTSGEGHWGEQFF. The CDR3 DNA sequence: TGTGCCAGCAGCCCCACTAGCGGGGAGGGCCATTGGGGTGAGCAGTTCTTC.

This clonotype appeared a few times. A junction end diverges from the germline sequence, so it may reflect a read error. This rearrangement joins TRBV3-1 to TRBJ1-5, with TRBD1 as a possible D gene (6 bases). The V gene's germline CDR1 is LGHDT and CDR2 YNNKEL (reference sequence). The CDR3 extends over 12 amino acids. The chain's CDR3 is CASSHQGQLQHF. Here the CDR3 DNA reads TGTGCCAGCAGCCACCAGGGGCAGCTCCAGCATTTT.